A single sample is the source of the 7 T cell receptor beta chains below, sequenced in a study of PD-L1 blockade in urothelial cancer. Time point given: peripheral blood 6 weeks after treatment start. Libraries were prepared by immunoSEQ multiplex PCR; TCRdb keeps only in-frame clonotypes and omits some of them. The sample contains some 39,000 clones, 80% to 90% of which appear only once. Sequencing used PBMCs, obtained around atezolizumab (anti-PD-L1) treatment. Receptors originate from a man between 65 and 85 years old with urothelial cancer.

This clone was seen a few times. This chain connects TRBV10-3 to TRBJ1-5; D is possibly TRBD1 (5 bases). Between the trimmed V and J ends, which lost 2 bases and 4 bases, there was a span of 6 bases. This CDR3 contains 13 residues. Germline CDR1 is ENHRY and CDR2 is SYGVKD. For the CDR3, the DNA is TGTGCCATCAGTGAGAACAGGAATCAGCCCCAGCATTTT. The encoded protein is CAISENRNQPQHF.

The V and J genes are TRBV21-1 and TRBJ2-3; the table's D call, TRBD2, has no DNA check behind it. TRBV21-1 is marked as a pseudogene. The CDR3 extends over 17 amino acids. CDR3 in amino acids: CASSKERLAASTDTQYF. Here the CDR3 DNA reads TGTGCCAGCAGCAAAGAGAGACTAGCGGCTAGCACAGATACGCAGTATTTT.

The J gene is TRBJ2-1, the V gene TRBV7-2; D is ambiguous. CDR1 SGHTA and CDR2 FQGNSA come from the germline V gene. CDR3 length: 14 residues. V lost 0 bases and J lost 8, with 11 bases in between. The CDR3 loop reads CASSLARSFDEQFF. The CDR3 DNA reads TGTGCCAGCAGCTTAGCGCGTAGTTTCGATGAGCAGTTCTTC.

This sequence joins TRBV15 and TRBJ2-4; no reliable D call. The CDR3 sequence is 15 residues long. V lost 0 bases and J lost 4, with 10 bases in between. In germline, CDR1 is LNHNV, CDR2 YYDKDF (reference sequence). CDR3 sequence (DNA): TGTGCCACCAGCAGAGATCTGAGCACTAAAAACATTCAGTACTTC. Amino acids: CATSRDLSTKNIQYF.

This chain connects TRBV5-1 to TRBJ1-1, with D hard to call. This CDR3 contains 14 residues. Between the trimmed V and J ends, which lost 2 bases and 1 base, there was a span of 9 bases. Germline CDR1 SGHRS, CDR2 YFSETQ. The CDR3 sequence: CASSLSSTNTEAFF. CDR3 in DNA: TGCGCCAGCAGCTTATCCTCTACGAACACTGAAGCTTTCTTT. Variable domain in full (rest from reference TRBV5-1 and TRBJ1-1): KAGVTQTPRYLIKTRGQQVTLSCSPISGHRSVSWYQQTPGQGLQFLFEYFSETQRNKGNFPGRFSGRQFSNSRSEMNVSTLELGDSALYLCASSLSSTNTEAFFGQGTRLTVV.

The gene calls are TRBV14 and TRBJ2-2; 12 nucleotides match TRBD2. J gave up 7 bases and V 4 bases, and 7 bases lay outside the gene matches. Germline CDR1 SGHDN, CDR2 FVKESK. This CDR3 has 16 amino acids. The CDR3 DNA reads TGTGCCAGCAGCCCCAGACTAGCGGGAGCGGGCGGGGAGCTGTTTTTT. Translating it yields CASSPRLAGAGGELFF.

The chain uses TRBV9 and TRBJ2-1, with 10 bases fitting TRBD2. Germline assignment: CDR1 SGDLS and CDR2 YYNGEE. V was pared by 4 bases and J by 7 bases, with 11 bases of the junction left unmatched. There are 16 residues in the CDR3. The CDR3 loop reads CASSPRENSGRNEQFF. As DNA, the CDR3 is TGTGCCAGCAGCCCGAGGGAGAATAGCGGGAGGAATGAGCAGTTCTTC.